The text below deals with one T cell receptor (beta chain). These data come from a study of blood T cell repertoires in COVID-19. Study background: Sources were T cells, B-cell-depleted T cells, or PBMCs; the material itself was cDNA or gDNA.

Germline CDR1 MNHEY, CDR2 SVGEGT. The CDR3 length is 15 residues. Trimming took 1 base from V and 3 from J; bases not matched to a gene: 4. TCRdb keeps only in-frame clones here, not all; method: immunoSEQ multiplex PCR. The data contain some 380,000 clones, 70% to 90% of them singletons. Participant ages covered about 18 to 89 years across approximately 25 US areas. Among Cohort 3 donors, those recovered had two negative PCRs, clearance, or symptom resolution. The specimen was PBMCs or T cells enriched from blood (not recorded which). The chain joins TRBV6-2 or TRBV6-3 to TRBJ1-2, with TRBD1 matching over 8 bases. The source of this sequence is a man aged 30 to 45 who had recovered from COVID-19. CDR3 region: CASSYYQGAYYGYTF. The CDR3, as DNA: TGTGCCAGCAGTTACTACCAGGGGGCATACTATGGCTACACCTTC.